The sequence of this T cell receptor beta chain was determined in a study of blood T cell dynamics during melanoma immunotherapy (dated by TCRdb to about 2020). General notes on the study: The patients had metastatic melanoma and were given first-line pembrolizumab or nivolumab plus ipilimumab as standard of care in the United Kingdom. To identify early correlates of response, the study profiled peripheral T cell receptor repertoires in patients with metastatic melanoma before and after one cycle of checkpoint inhibitor therapy. The training cohort was made up of consecutive patients, while a further independent group of patients from the same centre was pooled to form an external validation set. General findings and caveats noted by the study authors: The relatively small sample size was acknowledged as a potential limitation on generalization of the results. A bifurcated reorganization of the PBMC repertoire at W3, with increased clonality or increased diversity, was observed in patients who later achieved disease control, unlike in progressors. Whether the T cell clones driving repertoire changes were melanoma-specific or reflected general immune activation could not be determined in the study.

What the time point label conveys for this sample: week 3, after first cycle of checkpoint inhibitor. Blood samples were collected before treatment (T0) and at week 3 (W3), after the first cycle of checkpoint blockade. Except for a couple of patients with rapid clinical progression, response was assessed 12 weeks after the first infusion by RECIST 1.1; disease control meant complete response, partial response or stable disease. Patients with prior systemic cancer treatment, concomitant immunosuppressant therapy or synchronous other active malignancies were excluded. Bulk PBMC and plasma cell-free DNA were both sequenced for TCR beta so that circulating cells and T cell turnover could be tracked. PBMC were isolated from blood with Lymphoprep and SepMate tubes, followed by red cell lysis. QIAamp DNA Blood Mini kits were used to extract DNA from both PBMC and sorted T cell subsets. Every bulk PBMC sample had a fixed 350 ng of DNA loaded. Following the manufacturer instructions, the immunoSEQ TCRb Assay kit was used to amplify TCR beta CDR3 sequences from genomic DNA. The KAPA Library Quantification Kit for Illumina platforms was used to quantify the pooled libraries by qPCR. Pooled libraries were sequenced on an Illumina NextSeq 500, clustered at roughly 0.6-1.2 pM. From the authors' description of their analysis: TCR data were analyzed with immunoSEQ ANALYZER and the R LymphoSeq package. A rearrangement efficiency score was calculated as productive divided by the sum of productive and non-productive CDR3 sequences. Clonality was measured with the Gini coefficient and diversity with the Renyi index at alpha=1, compared pairwise between timepoints within each patient. In LymphoSeq, clonal relatedness was computed with an edit distance of 3 and repertoire similarity was computed with the Bhattacharyya coefficient. Linear discriminant analysis on week-3 changes in clonality and diversity was built with the R MASS and caret packages to classify response. Here the immuneACCESS table is served through TCRdb, limited to in-frame sequences with V and J called. Missing clones are a known gap in these copies; in checked studies unresolved V genes cover under half, and the rest lacks a known reason. D and trimming come from the DNA, and the V and J calls and clone size come from that table. This sample lists about 4,200 clones; approximately 91% were detected once. 3.5% to 4.5% of the sample is in the top ten clones.

As encoded in the germline V gene, CDR1 is MNHNS while CDR2 is SASEGT. Including cysteine and phenylalanine, the CDR3 has 11 amino acids. The kept DNA is CDR3 alone, 33 bases in frame from the first base. The germline ends are 10 bases apart after V is trimmed by 10 bases and J by 3 bases. To note about this clone: The target of this receptor is not known. Nothing much larger sits one base from this clone, and base qualities are not available.

The receptor comes from a human donor with melanoma. The chain uses TRBV6-1 and TRBJ2-7; the D segment cannot be called with confidence. This specimen was blood, taken from a patient treated with checkpoint blockade. The sequenced DNA: TGTGCCATCTCGGACCACTACGAGCAGTACTTC. It codes for CAISDHYEQYF.